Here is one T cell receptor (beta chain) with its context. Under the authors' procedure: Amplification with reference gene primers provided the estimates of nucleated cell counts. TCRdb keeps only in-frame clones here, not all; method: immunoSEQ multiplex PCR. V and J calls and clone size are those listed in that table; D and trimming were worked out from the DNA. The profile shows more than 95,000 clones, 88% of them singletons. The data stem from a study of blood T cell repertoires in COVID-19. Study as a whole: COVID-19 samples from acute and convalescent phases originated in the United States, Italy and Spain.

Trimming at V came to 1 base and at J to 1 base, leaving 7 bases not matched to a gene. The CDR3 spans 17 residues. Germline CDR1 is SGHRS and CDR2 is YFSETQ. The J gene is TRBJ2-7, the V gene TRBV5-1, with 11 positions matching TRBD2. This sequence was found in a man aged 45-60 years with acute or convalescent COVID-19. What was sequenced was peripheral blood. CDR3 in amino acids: CASSLQKTSGSSYEQYF. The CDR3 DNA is TGCGCCAGCAGCTTGCAAAAAACTAGCGGGAGTTCCTACGAGCAGTACTTC.